This TCR beta chain was identified during a study of T cells in Graves' hyperthyroidism and ophthalmopathy. Across the whole study: The initial diagnosis was the point when peripheral blood was collected, ahead of any treatment. Notes on the study in general: Appearing also in blood were most of the thyroid clonotypes expanded above 0.001. Stable hyperthyroidism and ophthalmopathy were separated using 13 V-J signatures.

From RNA transcripts, TCR beta CDR3 regions were amplified. TCR CDR3 regions were first amplified by RT-PCR with HTBI primers. TCRdb fed the multiplex PCR reads into MiXCR, producing one record per CDR3 protein. Among approximately 410,000 distinct CDR3 sequences, about 15% were seen once, and the ten largest hold about 13%. This clonotype came up a few times. Its antigen is unidentified. Out of roughly 10 ml of fresh peripheral blood came the PBMCs. The V and J ends lost 5 bases and 10 bases, in that order; junction bases with no gene match: 6. This CDR3 spans 15 amino acids. Germline CDR1 and CDR2: PRHDT and FYEKMQ (reference sequence).

The chain uses TRBV13 and TRBJ2-1; 15 nucleotides align to TRBD2. The sequencing sample was made of blood. The source is a man between 18 and 29 years old with Graves' ophthalmopathy. The CDR3 protein is CASSTPGLAGGEQFF. The CDR3 DNA reads TGTGCCAGCAGCACCCCGGGACTAGCGGGGGGCGAGCAGTTCTTC.